The T cell receptor beta chain described here comes from a study of T cell repertoires in cytomegalovirus infection. In the study overall: Indicated by public TCR beta signatures were CMV infection and matching HLA type.

TCRdb re-analysed the reads in MiXCR, keeping a single row per CDR3 protein. The top ten hold roughly 13% of the sample, which has approximately 910,000 distinct CDR3 sequences, approximately 31% seen once. Per the germline V gene, CDR1 is SGDLS and CDR2 is YYNGEE. The V gene lost 7 bases and the J gene lost 4 bases, with 12 bases spanning the gap. The CDR3 has 13 amino acids. Only a few counts were recorded for this clonotype. Its antigen is not identified. Regarding the study as a whole: HLA-C-restricted CMV-specific TCR beta clonotypes were dominant in the ex vivo response.

V usage is TRBV9 and J usage is TRBJ2-1; TRBD2 might be the D (5 bases). The material was cultured CD8+ T cells from PBMCs, obtained from culture after CMV antigen stimulation. The TCR comes from a human donor in good health (CMV status not recorded). Some clones in this sample may be carry-over from other donors' samples. CDR3 coding DNA: TGTGCCAGCCAACTCAGCGGTTACAATGAGCAGTTCTTC. Amino acids: CASQLSGYNEQFF.